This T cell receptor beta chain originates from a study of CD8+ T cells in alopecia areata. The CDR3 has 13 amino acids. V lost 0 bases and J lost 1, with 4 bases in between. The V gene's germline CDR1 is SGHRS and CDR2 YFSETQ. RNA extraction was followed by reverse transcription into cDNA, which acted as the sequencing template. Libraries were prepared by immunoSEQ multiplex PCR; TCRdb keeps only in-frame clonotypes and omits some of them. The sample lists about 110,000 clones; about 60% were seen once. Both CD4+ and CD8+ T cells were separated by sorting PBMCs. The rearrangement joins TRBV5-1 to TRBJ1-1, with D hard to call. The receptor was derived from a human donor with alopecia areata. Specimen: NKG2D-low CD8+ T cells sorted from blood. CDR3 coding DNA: TGCGCCAGCAGCTTGGCGAAGAACACTGAAGCTTTCTTT. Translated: CASSLAKNTEAFF. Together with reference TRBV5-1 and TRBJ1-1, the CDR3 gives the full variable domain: KAGVTQTPRYLIKTRGQQVTLSCSPISGHRSVSWYQQTPGQGLQFLFEYFSETQRNKGNFPGRFSGRQFSNSRSEMNVSTLELGDSALYLCASSLAKNTEAFFGQGTRLTVV.